This T cell receptor (beta chain) derives from a study of T cell responses to AZD1222 COVID-19 vaccine. Study-wide findings and caveats: The breadth and depth of Spike-specific TCRs increased once two AZD1222 doses had been given. Baseline seropositivity occurred in only a handful of AZD1222 recipients. The repertoires were collected only after the peak T cell response.

The CDR3 loop spans 17 amino acids. Germline CDR1 reads SEHNR; CDR2 reads FQNEAQ (reference sequence). The trim removed 5 bases at V and 0 bases at J, leaving 13 bases unmatched. This clone was detected only a few times. Its target is not known. Using immunoSEQ multiplex PCR, the repertoire was profiled, and TCRdb retains in-frame clones only, with some absent. The sample yields approximately 140,000 clones, around 88% seen once. The input for sequencing was peripheral blood, taken on day 0 of AZD1222 vaccination. This chain connects TRBV7-9 to TRBJ2-7, with TRBD1 identical over 7 bases. This TCR was recovered from an adult in good health. CDR3 DNA sequence: TGTGCCAGCAGCCCCCCCCAGGGGGAAATTGGCTCCTACGAGCAGTACTTC. This encodes CASSPPQGEIGSYEQYF. Full variable domain (outside the CDR3, taken from reference TRBV7-9 and TRBJ2-7): DTGVSQNPRHKITKRGQNVTFRCDPISEHNRLYWYRQTLGQGPEFLTYFQNEAQLEKSRLLSDRFSAERPKGSFSTLEIQRTEQGDSAMYLCASSPPQGEIGSYEQYFGPGTRLTVT.